This TCR beta chain comes out of a study of cytomegalovirus exposure and HLA in healthy donors. Regarding this clone: Its specificity is not known.

Study-level findings and limits: Most TCR sequences proved rare, with some public TCRs found in many donors.

The method was immunoSEQ multiplex PCR; TCRdb's version includes in-frame clones alone and lacks a portion of them. The data show 190,000 or so clones, 84% seen once. Germline CDR1 reads SGHRS; CDR2 reads YFSETQ. V was trimmed by 1 base and J by 7 bases, leaving 6 bases between them. The CDR3 length is 12 residues. It was the roughly 130-subject validation cohort, separate from the roughly 700-subject first cohort, to which the donors belonged. The chain carries TRBV5-1 and TRBJ2-1; D uncertain. The sample consisted of PBMCs. The TCR was taken from a woman in her 30s in good health and CMV-seropositive. CDR3 coding DNA: TGCGCCAGCAGCTTGAGCGTGAATGAGCAGTTCTTC. Amino acid sequence: CASSLSVNEQFF.